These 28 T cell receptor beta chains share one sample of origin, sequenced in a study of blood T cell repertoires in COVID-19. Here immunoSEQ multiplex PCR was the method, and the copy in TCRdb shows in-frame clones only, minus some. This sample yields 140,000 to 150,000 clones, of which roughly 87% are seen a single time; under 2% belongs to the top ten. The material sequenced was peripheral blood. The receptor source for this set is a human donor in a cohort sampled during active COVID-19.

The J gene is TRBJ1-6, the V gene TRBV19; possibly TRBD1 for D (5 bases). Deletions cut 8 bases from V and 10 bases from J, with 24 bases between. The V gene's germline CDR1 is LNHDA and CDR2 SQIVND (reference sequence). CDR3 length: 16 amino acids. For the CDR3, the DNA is TGTGCCAGTTCTCCGACAGTCATAAGGGCCTTATCACCCCTCCACTTT. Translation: CASSPTVIRALSPLHF.

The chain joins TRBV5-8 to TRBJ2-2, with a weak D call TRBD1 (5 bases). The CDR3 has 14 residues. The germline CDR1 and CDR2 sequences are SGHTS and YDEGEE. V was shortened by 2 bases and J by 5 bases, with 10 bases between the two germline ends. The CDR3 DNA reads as TGTGCCAGCAGCTTCGGACAACTTACCGGGGAGCTGTTTTTT. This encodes CASSFGQLTGELFF.

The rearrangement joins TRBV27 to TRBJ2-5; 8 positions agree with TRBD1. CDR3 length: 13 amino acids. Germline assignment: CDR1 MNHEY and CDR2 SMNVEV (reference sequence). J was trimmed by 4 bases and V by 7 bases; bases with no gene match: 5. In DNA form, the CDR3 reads TGTGCCAGCACCGGGACAGGATCAGAGACCCAGTACTTC. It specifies CASTGTGSETQYF.

This chain's CDR3 is CASSSGGGGNTDTQYF. CDR3 nucleotide sequence: TGTGCCAGCAGCTCAGGGGGTGGGGGAAATACAGATACGCAGTATTTT. The chain carries TRBV9 and TRBJ2-3; 7 bases map to TRBD1. Germline loops: CDR1 SGDLS, CDR2 YYNGEE. Trimming took 4 bases from V and 3 from J; bases not matched to a gene: 11. The CDR3 is 16 amino acids.

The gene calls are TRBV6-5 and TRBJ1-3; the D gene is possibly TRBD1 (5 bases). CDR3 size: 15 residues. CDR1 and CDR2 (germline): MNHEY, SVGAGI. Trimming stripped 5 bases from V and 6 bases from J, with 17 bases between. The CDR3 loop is CASSPAGPPENTIYF. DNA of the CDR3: TGTGCCAGCAGTCCGGCGGGACCCCCCGAAAACACCATATATTTT.

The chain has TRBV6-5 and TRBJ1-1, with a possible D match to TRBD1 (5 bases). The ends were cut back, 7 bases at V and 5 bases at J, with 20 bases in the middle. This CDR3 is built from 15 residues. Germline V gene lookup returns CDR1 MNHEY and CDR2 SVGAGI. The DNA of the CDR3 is TGTGCCAGCAAACATGACCCTCAGGGTCGAACTGAAGCTTTCTTT. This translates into CASKHDPQGRTEAFF.

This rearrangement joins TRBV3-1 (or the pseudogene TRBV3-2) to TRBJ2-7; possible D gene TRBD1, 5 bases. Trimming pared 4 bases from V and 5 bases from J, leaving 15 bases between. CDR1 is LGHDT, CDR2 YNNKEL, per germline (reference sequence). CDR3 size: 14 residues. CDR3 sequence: CASSLGRGFHEQYF. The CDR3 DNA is TGTGCCAGCAGCCTAGGAAGGGGTTTCCACGAGCAGTACTTC.

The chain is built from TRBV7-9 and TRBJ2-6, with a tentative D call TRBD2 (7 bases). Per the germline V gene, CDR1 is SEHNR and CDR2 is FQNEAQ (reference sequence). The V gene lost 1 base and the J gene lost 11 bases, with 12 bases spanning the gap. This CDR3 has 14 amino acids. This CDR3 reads CASSLDGGAHVLTF. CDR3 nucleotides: TGTGCCAGCAGCTTAGATGGGGGGGCTCACGTCCTGACTTTC.

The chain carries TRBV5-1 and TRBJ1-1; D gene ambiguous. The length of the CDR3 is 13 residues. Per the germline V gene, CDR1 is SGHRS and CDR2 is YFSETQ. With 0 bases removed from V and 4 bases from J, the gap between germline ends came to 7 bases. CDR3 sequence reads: CASSLDGGTEAFF. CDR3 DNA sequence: TGCGCCAGCAGCTTGGACGGCGGCACTGAAGCTTTCTTT.

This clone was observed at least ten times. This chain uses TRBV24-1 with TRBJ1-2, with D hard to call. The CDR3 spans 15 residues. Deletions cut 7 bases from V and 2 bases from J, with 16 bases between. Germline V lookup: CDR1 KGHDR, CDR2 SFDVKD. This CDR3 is CATRATRTSNYGYTF. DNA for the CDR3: TGTGCCACCAGGGCCACTAGGACCTCAAACTATGGCTACACCTTC.

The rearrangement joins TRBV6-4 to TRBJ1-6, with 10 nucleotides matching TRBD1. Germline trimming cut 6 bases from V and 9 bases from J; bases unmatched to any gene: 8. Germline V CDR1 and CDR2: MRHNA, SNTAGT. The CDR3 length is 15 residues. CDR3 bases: TGTGCCAGCAGCGGGACAGGGGAAGTCAGTTCACCCCTCCACTTT. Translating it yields CASSGTGEVSSPLHF.

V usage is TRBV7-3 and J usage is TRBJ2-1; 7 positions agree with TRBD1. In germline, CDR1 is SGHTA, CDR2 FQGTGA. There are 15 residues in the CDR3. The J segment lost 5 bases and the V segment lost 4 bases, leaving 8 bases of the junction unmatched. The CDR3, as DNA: TGTGCCAGCAGCTCCAGACAGGGCGGCCACAATGAGCAGTTCTTC. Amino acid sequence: CASSSRQGGHNEQFF.

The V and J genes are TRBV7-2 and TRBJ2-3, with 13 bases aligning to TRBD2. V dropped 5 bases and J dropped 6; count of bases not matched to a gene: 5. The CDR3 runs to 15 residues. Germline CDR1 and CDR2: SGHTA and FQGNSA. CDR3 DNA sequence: TGTGCCAGCAGCCCAGGACTAGCGGGGGTGGATACGCAGTATTTT. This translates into CASSPGLAGVDTQYF.

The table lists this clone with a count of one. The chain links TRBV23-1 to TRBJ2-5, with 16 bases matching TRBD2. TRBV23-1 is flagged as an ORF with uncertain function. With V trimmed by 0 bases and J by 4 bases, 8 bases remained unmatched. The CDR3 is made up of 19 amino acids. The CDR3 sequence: CASSQSPGLAGGPRETQYF. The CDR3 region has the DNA TGCGCCAGCAGTCAATCCCCGGGACTAGCGGGGGGGCCTCGAGAGACCCAGTACTTC.

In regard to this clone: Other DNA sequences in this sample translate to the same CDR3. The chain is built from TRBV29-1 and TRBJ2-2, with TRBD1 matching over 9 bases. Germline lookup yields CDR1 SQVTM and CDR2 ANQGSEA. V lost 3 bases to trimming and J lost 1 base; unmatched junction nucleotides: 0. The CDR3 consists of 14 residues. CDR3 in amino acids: CSVEGQGNTGELFF. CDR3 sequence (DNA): TGCAGCGTTGAGGGACAGGGGAACACCGGGGAGCTGTTTTTT.

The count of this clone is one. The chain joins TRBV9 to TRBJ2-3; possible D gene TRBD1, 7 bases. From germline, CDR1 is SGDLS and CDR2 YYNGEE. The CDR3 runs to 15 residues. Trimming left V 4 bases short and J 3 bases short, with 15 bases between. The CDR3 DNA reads TGTGCCAGCAGCACCCAGGGGGGCGGTACAGATACGCAGTATTTT. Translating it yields CASSTQGGGTDTQYF.

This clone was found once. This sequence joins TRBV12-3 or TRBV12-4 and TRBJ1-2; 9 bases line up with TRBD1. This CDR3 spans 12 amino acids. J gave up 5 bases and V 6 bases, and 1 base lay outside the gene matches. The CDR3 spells CASSGTGYGYTF. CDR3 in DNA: TGTGCCAGCAGCGGGACAGGGTATGGCTACACCTTC.

The CDR3 bases are TGTGCCAGCAGTCTACAGGCTAGCTACGAGCAGTACTTC. This encodes CASSLQASYEQYF. The chain recombines TRBV6-5 with TRBJ2-7; D might be TRBD1 (5 bases). V lost 5 bases to trimming and J lost 3 bases, with 11 bases between them. Germline CDR1 reads MNHEY; CDR2 reads SVGAGI. The CDR3 loop spans 13 amino acids.

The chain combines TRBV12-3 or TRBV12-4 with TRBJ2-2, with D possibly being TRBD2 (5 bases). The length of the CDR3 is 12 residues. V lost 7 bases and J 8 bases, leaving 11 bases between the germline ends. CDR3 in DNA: TGTGCCAGCACCTTTCGGGGAGGGGAGCTGTTTTTT. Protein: CASTFRGGELFF.

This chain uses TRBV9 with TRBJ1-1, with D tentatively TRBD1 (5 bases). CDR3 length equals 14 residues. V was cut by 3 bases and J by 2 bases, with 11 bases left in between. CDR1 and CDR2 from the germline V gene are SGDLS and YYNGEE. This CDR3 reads CASSGGGTNTEAFF. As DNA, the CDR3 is TGTGCCAGCAGCGGGGGCGGTACCAACACTGAAGCTTTCTTT.

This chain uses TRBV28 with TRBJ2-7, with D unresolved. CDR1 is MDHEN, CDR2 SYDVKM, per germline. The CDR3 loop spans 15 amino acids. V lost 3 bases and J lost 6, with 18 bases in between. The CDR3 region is CASSLFRLKALEQYF. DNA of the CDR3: TGTGCCAGCAGTTTGTTTCGACTTAAGGCCCTCGAGCAGTACTTC. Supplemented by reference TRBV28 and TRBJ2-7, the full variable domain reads DVKVTQSSRYLVKRTGEKVFLECVQDMDHENMFWYRQDPGLGLRLIYFSYDVKMKEKGDIPEGYSVSREKKERFSLILESASTNQTSMYLCASSLFRLKALEQYFGPGTRLTVT.

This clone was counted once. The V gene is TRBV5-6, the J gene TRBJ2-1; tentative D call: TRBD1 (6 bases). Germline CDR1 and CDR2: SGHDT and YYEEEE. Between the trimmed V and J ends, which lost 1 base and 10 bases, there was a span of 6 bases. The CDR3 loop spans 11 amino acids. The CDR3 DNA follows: TGTGCCAGCAGCTTGACAGGGGAGCAGTTCTTC. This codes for CASSLTGEQFF. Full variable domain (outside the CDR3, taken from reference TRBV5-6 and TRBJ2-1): DAGVTQSPTHLIKTRGQQVTLRCSPKSGHDTVSWYQQALGQGPQFIFQYYEEEERQRGNFPDRFSGHQFPNYSSELNVNALLLGDSALYLCASSLTGEQFFGPGTRLTVL.

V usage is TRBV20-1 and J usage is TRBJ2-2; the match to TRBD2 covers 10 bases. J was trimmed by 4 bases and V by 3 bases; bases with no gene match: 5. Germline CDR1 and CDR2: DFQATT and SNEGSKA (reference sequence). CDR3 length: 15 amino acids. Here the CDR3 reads CSASSGGRSTGELFF. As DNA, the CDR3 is TGCAGTGCTAGTAGCGGGGGGAGGAGCACCGGGGAGCTGTTTTTT.

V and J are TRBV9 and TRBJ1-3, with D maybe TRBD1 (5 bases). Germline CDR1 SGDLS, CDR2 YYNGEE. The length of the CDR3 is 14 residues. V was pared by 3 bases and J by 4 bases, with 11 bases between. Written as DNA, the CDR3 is TGTGCCAGCAGCGACTACGGGGGGGGAAACACCATATATTTT. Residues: CASSDYGGGNTIYF.

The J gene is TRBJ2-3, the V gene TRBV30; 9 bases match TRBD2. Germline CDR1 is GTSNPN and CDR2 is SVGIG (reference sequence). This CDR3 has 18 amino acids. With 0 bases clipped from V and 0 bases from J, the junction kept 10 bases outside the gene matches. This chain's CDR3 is CAWSVKGTSFFSTDTQYF. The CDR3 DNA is TGTGCCTGGAGTGTAAAGGGGACTAGCTTCTTTAGCACAGATACGCAGTATTTT.

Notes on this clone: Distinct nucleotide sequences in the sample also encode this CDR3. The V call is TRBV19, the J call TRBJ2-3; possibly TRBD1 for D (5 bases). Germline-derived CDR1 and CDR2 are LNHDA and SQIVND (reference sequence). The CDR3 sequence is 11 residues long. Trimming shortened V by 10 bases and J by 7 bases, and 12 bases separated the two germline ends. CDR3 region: CATDQGNTQYF. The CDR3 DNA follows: TGTGCCACCGACCAGGGCAATACGCAGTATTTT.

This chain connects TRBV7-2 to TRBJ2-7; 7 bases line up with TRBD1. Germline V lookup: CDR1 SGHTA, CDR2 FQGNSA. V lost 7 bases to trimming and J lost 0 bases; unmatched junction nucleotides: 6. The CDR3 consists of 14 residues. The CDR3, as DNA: TGTGCCAGCACCCCGGGACAGAGCTCCTACGAGCAGTACTTC. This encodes CASTPGQSSYEQYF.

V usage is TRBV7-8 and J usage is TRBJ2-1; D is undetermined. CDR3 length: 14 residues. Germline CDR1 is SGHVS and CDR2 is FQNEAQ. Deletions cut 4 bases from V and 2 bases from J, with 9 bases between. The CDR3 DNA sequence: TGTGCCAGCAGCTCGCTCAACACCTACAATGAGCAGTTCTTC. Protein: CASSSLNTYNEQFF.